The 26 T cell receptor beta chains in this list originate from one sample, sequenced in a study of T cell responses to AZD1222 COVID-19 vaccine. Libraries were prepared by immunoSEQ multiplex PCR; TCRdb keeps only in-frame clonotypes and omits some of them. The profile shows 180,000 or so clones, about 89% of them singletons. The starting material was peripheral blood, obtained on day 0 of AZD1222 vaccination. These receptors all stem from an adult in good health.

The chain couples TRBV18 to TRBJ2-6; D gene ambiguous. The CDR3 spans 17 residues. The germline V gene has CDR1 KGHSH and CDR2 LQKENI. The V end was cut by 3 bases, the J end by 1 base, with 13 bases between. Written as DNA, the CDR3 is TGTGCCAGCTCACCTATCCGCTCCTATTCTGGGGCCAACGTCCTGACTTTC. It translates to CASSPIRSYSGANVLTF.

The genes are TRBV6-2 or TRBV6-3 and TRBJ1-5, with 9 bases fitting TRBD1. The CDR3 loop spans 17 amino acids. Germline V gene sequence: CDR1 MNHEY, CDR2 SVGEGT. V lost 5 bases and J lost 7; bases outside the gene matches: 15. The CDR3 is CASSPNRGRAVGQPQHF. The CDR3, as DNA: TGTGCCAGCAGTCCCAACAGGGGGCGAGCTGTAGGACAGCCCCAGCATTTT.

This clone has only one observation. The rearrangement links TRBV7-2 to TRBJ2-7; D is possibly TRBD1 (6 bases). Looked up from germline, CDR1 is SGHTA and CDR2 is FQGNSA. Trimming took 4 bases from V and 4 from J, leaving 11 bases between them. There are 13 residues in the CDR3. The CDR3 sequence: CASSWNRVYEQYF. DNA for the CDR3: TGTGCCAGCAGCTGGAACAGGGTTTACGAGCAGTACTTC.

The chain combines TRBV11-2 with TRBJ2-1; D uncertain. V gave up 7 bases and J gave up 7 bases, with 8 bases separating them. The CDR3 loop spans 11 amino acids. Germline V gene sequence: CDR1 SGHAT, CDR2 FQNNGV. This CDR3 reads CASTLENEQFF. DNA for the CDR3: TGTGCCAGCACTCTCGAGAATGAGCAGTTCTTC.

The chain carries TRBV29-1 and TRBJ2-7; possibly TRBD1 for D (6 bases). The CDR3 sequence is 13 residues long. The V gene's germline CDR1 is SQVTM and CDR2 ANQGSEA. Trimming took off 0 bases at V and 3 bases at J, with 9 bases between the two ends. The CDR3, as DNA: TGCAGCGTTGAAGATCCAGGGGTCTACGAGCAGTACTTC. Translation gives CSVEDPGVYEQYF.

The chain carries TRBV12-3 or TRBV12-4 and TRBJ2-5, with 8 bases aligning to TRBD1. V dropped 7 bases and J dropped 5; count of bases not matched to a gene: 6. CDR3 length: 13 amino acids. In nucleotides, the CDR3 is TGTGCCAGCACCGCAGGGGGCCCGGAGACCCAGTACTTC. Translated, it gives CASTAGGPETQYF.

In this sample, this clone turned up a few times. This chain links TRBV18 with TRBJ1-4; the D gene is possibly TRBD1 (5 bases). V was cut by 2 bases and J by 8 bases, with 15 bases left in between. Per germline, CDR1 KGHSH and CDR2 LQKENI. CDR3 length equals 15 residues. The CDR3 coding sequence is TGTGCCAGCTCACCATCAGGGCGGTATTCCGAAAAACTGTTTTTT. This sequence encodes CASSPSGRYSEKLFF.

The CDR3 reads CASSLGRNTEAFF. CDR3 nucleotides: TGTGCCAGCAGTTTGGGACGGAACACTGAAGCTTTCTTT. The chain combines TRBV27 with TRBJ1-1; possibly TRBD1 for D (5 bases). The CDR3 consists of 13 residues. Trimming removed 3 bases at V and 1 base at J, with 6 bases between. CDR1 is MNHEY, CDR2 SMNVEV, per germline (reference sequence).

This chain uses TRBV5-4 with TRBJ2-3, with a tentative D call TRBD2 (5 bases). The CDR3 is 13 amino acids. Germline loops: CDR1 SGHNT, CDR2 YYREEE (reference sequence). Trimming cost V 4 bases and J 5 bases, with 11 bases left between them. CDR3 nucleotide sequence: TGTGCCAGCAGCCGCAGCGAGGGAGATACGCAGTATTTT. It translates to CASSRSEGDTQYF.

This chain joins TRBV6-6 and TRBJ1-6; D is uncertain. The CDR3 is 13 amino acids. V lost 6 bases and J lost 7, with 10 bases in between. Germline values: CDR1 MNHNY, CDR2 SVGAGI (reference sequence). The CDR3, as DNA: TGTGCCAGCAGCCCCCATCTGAATTCACCCCTCCACTTT. Translated: CASSPHLNSPLHF.

This clone appeared many times. This chain uses TRBV30 with TRBJ2-7; 9 nucleotides match TRBD1. The CDR3 covers 14 residues. Germline CDR1 reads GTSNPN; CDR2 reads SVGIG (reference sequence). J was trimmed by 0 bases and V by 7 bases; bases with no gene match: 7. The CDR3 nucleotides read TGTGCCTCTGGGACAGGGCGAAGCTCCTACGAGCAGTACTTC. This sequence encodes CASGTGRSSYEQYF.

The CDR3 region is CATSVAPRDNEQFF. In nucleotides, the CDR3 is TGTGCCACCTCCGTGGCCCCTCGGGACAATGAGCAGTTCTTC. The rearrangement uses TRBV28 and TRBJ2-1; D ambiguous. Germline V gene lookup returns CDR1 MDHEN and CDR2 SYDVKM. The CDR3 runs 14 residues. Trimming pared 10 bases from V and 5 bases from J, leaving 18 bases between.

The table lists this clone with a count of one. CDR3 nucleotides: TGTGCCAGCAGTTACGGGCCTAATGAAAAACTGTTTTTT. Translating it yields CASSYGPNEKLFF. The chain combines TRBV6-5 with TRBJ1-4; D not resolved. This CDR3 has 13 amino acids. With 2 bases removed from V and 3 bases from J, the gap between germline ends came to 4 bases. The germline CDR1 and CDR2 sequences are MNHEY and SVGAGI.

J is TRBJ2-1 and V is TRBV3-1 (or the pseudogene TRBV3-2), with 10 bases lining up with TRBD2. J lost 6 bases, V lost 5 bases, and 7 bases had no gene match. CDR1 LGHDT and CDR2 YNNKEL come from the germline V gene (reference sequence). CDR3 size: 15 residues. Here the CDR3 DNA reads TGTGCCAGCAGCGAAAGCGGGAGGGGGCTCAATGAGCAGTTCTTC. Protein sequence: CASSESGRGLNEQFF.

The chain is built from TRBV14 and TRBJ2-3; no clear D gene. Between the trimmed V and J ends, which lost 3 bases and 9 bases, there was a span of 13 bases. Germline CDR1 reads SGHDN; CDR2 reads FVKESK. The CDR3 is 13 residues long. The CDR3 nucleotides read TGTGCCAGCAGCCAGGTGTCTTCTTCGACGCAGTATTTT. Translated, it gives CASSQVSSSTQYF. The complete variable domain, with remaining parts taken from reference TRBV14 and TRBJ2-3, reads EAGVTQFPSHSVIEKGQTVTLRCDPISGHDNLYWYRRVMGKEIKFLLHFVKESKQDESGMPNNRFLAERTGGTYSTLKVQPAELEDSGVYFCASSQVSSSTQYFGPGTRLTVL.

The CDR3 bases are TGTGCCAGCAGCGGGACAGGGGACTATGGCTACACCTTC. It encodes CASSGTGDYGYTF. The chain combines TRBV9 with TRBJ1-2; TRBD1 agrees at 9 bases. Germline loops: CDR1 SGDLS, CDR2 YYNGEE. This CDR3 contains 13 residues. Losses at the gene ends were 3 bases for V and 3 bases for J; bases not matched to a gene: 0.

V is TRBV25-1 and J is TRBJ1-4; no reliable D call. CDR1 is MGHDK and CDR2 is SYGVNS in the germline V gene. Trimming removed 2 bases at V and 7 bases at J, with 11 bases between. The CDR3 is 14 amino acids. CDR3 DNA sequence: TGTGCCAGCAGTGAAGGGGAAGTTAGTGAAAAACTGTTTTTT. Amino acids: CASSEGEVSEKLFF. Supplemented by reference TRBV25-1 and TRBJ1-4, the full variable domain reads EADIYQTPRYLVIGTGKKITLECSQTMGHDKMYWYQQDPGMELHLIHYSYGVNSTEKGDLSSESTVSRIRTEHFPLTLESARPSHTSQYLCASSEGEVSEKLFFGSGTQLSVL.

The V call is TRBV5-8, the J call TRBJ2-1; 7 nucleotides line up with TRBD2. The J segment lost 6 bases and the V segment lost 0 bases, leaving 12 bases of the junction unmatched. CDR3 length: 17 amino acids. CDR1 is SGHTS, CDR2 YDEGEE, per germline. CDR3 region: CASSLAGEGFRANEQFF. CDR3 DNA sequence: TGTGCCAGCAGCTTGGCGGGGGAGGGGTTTCGCGCCAATGAGCAGTTCTTC.

In DNA, the CDR3 is TGTGCCTGGAGCGTCCCGGGACTAGGAAATCAGCCCCAGCATTTT. Protein sequence: CAWSVPGLGNQPQHF. The chain employs TRBV30 and TRBJ1-5; possibly TRBD1 for D (5 bases). V gave up 3 bases and J gave up 4 bases, with 16 bases separating them. The CDR3 is 15 residues long. Germline V CDR1 and CDR2: GTSNPN, SVGIG (reference sequence).

The chain recombines TRBV5-1 with TRBJ2-1; the D is unclear. Trimming removed 2 bases from V and 6 bases from J, with 6 bases in between. This CDR3 region has 12 residues. Germline assignment: CDR1 SGHRS and CDR2 YFSETQ. CDR3: CASSFGSNEQFF. The CDR3 DNA is TGCGCCAGCAGCTTCGGGTCCAATGAGCAGTTCTTC.

CDR3 protein: CASSLAEGGQTGELFF. The CDR3 DNA sequence: TGTGCCAGCAGCTTAGCGGAGGGGGGTCAGACCGGGGAGCTGTTTTTT. The genes are TRBV7-2 and TRBJ2-2; possibly TRBD1 or TRBD2 for D (6 bases each). The CDR3 sequence is 16 residues long. Per the germline V gene, CDR1 is SGHTA and CDR2 is FQGNSA. V lost 0 bases and J lost 5, with 13 bases in between.

The chain couples TRBV10-3 to TRBJ2-7; TRBD1 or TRBD2 may be the D gene (6 bases each). Germline CDR1 and CDR2: ENHRY and SYGVKD. The V end lost 10 bases, the J end lost 7 bases, and 23 bases lay between the germline ends. The CDR3 loop spans 14 amino acids. The CDR3 nucleotides read TGTGCCACCACCGAAGGGGGGTACGTTGGGGAGCAGTACGTC. Amino acids: CATTEGGYVGEQYV.

V usage is TRBV12-3 or TRBV12-4 and J usage is TRBJ2-2; 8 bases agree with TRBD1. The length of the CDR3 is 13 residues. The V segment lost 5 bases and the J segment 13 bases; nucleotides outside the gene matches: 9. CDR3 sequence: CASSPGQGRGLFF. DNA of the CDR3: TGTGCCAGCAGTCCCGGACAGGGTCGCGGGCTGTTTTTT.

The rearrangement joins TRBV2 to TRBJ1-6; no reliable D call. The CDR3 loop spans 13 amino acids. Germline V gene sequence: CDR1 SNHLY, CDR2 FYNNEI. The V end was cut by 5 bases, the J end by 7 bases, with 9 bases between. The CDR3 region has the DNA TGTGCCAGCAGTCCTCCCAAAAATTCACCCCTCCACTTT. Amino acid sequence: CASSPPKNSPLHF.

This sequence joins TRBV24-1 and TRBJ2-1; D unresolved. Germline values: CDR1 KGHDR, CDR2 SFDVKD. This CDR3 spans 11 amino acids. The V and J ends lost 7 bases and 8 bases respectively, with 8 bases between them. The DNA of the CDR3 is TGTGCCACCAGGTTCCGAGATGAGCAGTTCTTC. It yields the protein CATRFRDEQFF.

The chain couples TRBV29-1 to TRBJ1-2; TRBD1 is a possible D gene (6 bases). Germline assignment: CDR1 SQVTM and CDR2 ANQGSEA. This CDR3 has 11 amino acids. Trimming removed 3 bases at V and 7 bases at J, with 9 bases between. The DNA of the CDR3 is TGCAGCGTTGACTGGGGGCCTGGCTACACCTTC. Translating it yields CSVDWGPGYTF.